This T cell receptor beta chain was recorded in a study of blood T cell repertoires in COVID-19 (dated by TCRdb to 2018 to 2020). The study in broad terms: Collaborator samples came from the United States, Italy and Spain and covered acute and convalescent phases of COVID-19. The repertoires were released in a freely available public database meant as a resource for research on the immune response to SARS-CoV-2. Sample metadata almost always included a de-identified subject ID, COVID-19 status, age in years and sex. Samples were obtained from the ongoing ImmuneRACE study (first 160 participants) and from some 1,200 subjects provided by 6 global collaborators. Where HLA class I and class II types were available, the types were taken from metadata supplied by the sample provider, not from assay-based typing. Subjects who had been exposed to COVID-19, were actively infected with it, or had recovered from it provided the deeply sampled blood TCRbeta repertoires that made up the dataset. The prospective study material was composed of cDNA or gDNA derived from T cells, B-cell-depleted T cells, or PBMCs.

Points on this clone: Its antigen is not yet known. One base away there is no much larger clone; base qualities are not given.

Findings and caveats that apply to the study as a whole: The quantity of clinical and demographic metadata differed by source and by participant and was supplied without curation.

Trimming takes 8 bases off V and 4 bases off J; junction bases not matched to a gene: 4. CDR1 and CDR2, looked up from the germline V gene, are ENHRY and SYGVKD. CDR3 length: 12 amino acids, cysteine to phenylalanine. The only DNA kept is the CDR3, 36 bases in frame from the first base. One collaborating source in Seattle enrolled patients while the patients were actively infected and followed the patients over time throughout the course of disease. Each collaborating institution followed its own protocols to collect whole blood in K2EDTA tubes. For TCRbeta analysis, collaborators shipped samples as frozen whole blood, isolated PBMCs, or DNA extracted from either of those sample types. TCRbeta CDR3 regions were amplified from genomic DNA using the immunoSEQ Assay, a bias-controlled multiplex PCR. The authors processed their data as follows. Nucleated cell counts per sample were estimated from amplification of reference gene primers within the assay. To quantify the absolute abundance of each unique TCRbeta CDR3 rearrangement, sequence reads were collapsed and filtered. Productive Simpson clonality was computed per sample as the square root of Simpson's diversity index over productive rearrangements. TCRdb re-hosts the immuneACCESS table, in-frame sequences only. Its copies lack some clones; in the studies checked, an unresolved V gene accounts for under half of them, and the cause for the rest is not known. V and J calls and clone size are given by that table; D and trimming were obtained from the DNA. This sample is represented by roughly 410,000 clones; 89% of them were singletons. The ten top clones hold about 1.6% of the sample.

The source of this sequence is a woman aged 35 to 49 with COVID-19, enrolled during active disease. The chain is encoded by TRBV10-3 joined to TRBJ1-1, with 7 bases in between that match TRBD1. Sample: peripheral blood. The DNA reads TGTGCCATCGGGACAGACTCCACTGAAGCTTTCTTT. It specifies CAIGTDSTEAFF.